The 12 T cell receptor beta chains in this list originate from one sample, sequenced in a study of T cell changes during pregnancy in multiple sclerosis (dated by TCRdb to between 2018 and 2020). Library prep was done by the immunoSEQ multiplex PCR assay. TCRdb carries this immuneACCESS record with in-frame sequences only. Its versions omit some clonotypes, under half of them owing to an unresolved V gene in the studies checked, with the rest unexplained. This sample lists approximately 100,000 clones; around 92% were detected once. The ten largest clones capture roughly 2.4% of the sample. Sequenced here: peripheral blood, sampled in the third trimester of pregnancy. These receptor sequences come from a female donor with multiple sclerosis, enrolled in a pregnancy study.

This chain links TRBV27 with TRBJ2-7; D unresolved. The length of the CDR3 is 12 residues. The germline V gene encodes CDR1 MNHEY and CDR2 SMNVEV (reference sequence). The V and J ends lost 4 bases and 2 bases respectively, with 6 bases between them. CDR3: CASSSSPYEQYF. CDR3 DNA: TGTGCCAGCAGTTCTTCTCCCTACGAGCAGTACTTC.

The chain links TRBV27 to TRBJ2-5; TRBD2 matches 7 bases. The V gene's germline CDR1 is MNHEY and CDR2 SMNVEV (reference sequence). Trimming cost V 3 bases and J 5 bases; bases outside gene matches: 6. CDR3 length: 14 amino acids. The CDR3: CASSFSAGWETQYF. CDR3 DNA: TGTGCCAGCAGTTTCTCAGCGGGGTGGGAGACCCAGTACTTC.

The gene calls are TRBV5-1 and TRBJ2-3, with D possibly being TRBD2 (6 bases). The V gene's germline CDR1 is SGHRS and CDR2 YFSETQ. Trimming stripped 0 bases from V and 1 base from J, with 12 bases between. The CDR3 totals 16 residues. CDR3 amino acids: CASSLGGVAGTDTQYF. CDR3 DNA: TGCGCCAGCAGCTTGGGGGGGGTAGCAGGCACAGATACGCAGTATTTT.

V is TRBV7-2 and J is TRBJ1-1; a possible D gene is TRBD1 (5 bases). The V end lost 1 base, the J end lost 5 bases, and 14 bases lay between the germline ends. This CDR3 spans 15 amino acids. Germline CDR1 reads SGHTA; CDR2 reads FQGNSA. CDR3 region: CASSLGQFRGTEAFF. The DNA for the CDR3 is TGTGCCAGCAGCTTAGGACAGTTCCGTGGGACTGAAGCTTTCTTT.

This rearrangement joins TRBV7-6 to TRBJ2-2; D call uncertain. V was cut by 0 bases and J by 3 bases, with 8 bases left in between. The CDR3 is 15 amino acids. Germline assignment: CDR1 SGHVS and CDR2 FNYEAQ. The CDR3 DNA sequence: TGTGCCAGCAGCTTAGCTGACTTCTACACCGGGGAGCTGTTTTTT. This gives the protein CASSLADFYTGELFF.

This chain joins TRBV5-6 and TRBJ1-1, with D possibly TRBD1 on 6 matching bases. V was shortened by 0 bases and J by 11 bases, with 17 bases between the two germline ends. CDR1 SGHDT and CDR2 YYEEEE come from the germline V gene. The CDR3 loop spans 14 amino acids. The CDR3 spells CASSLGPDRLSAFF. CDR3 in DNA: TGTGCCAGCAGCTTGGGACCGGACAGACTGAGTGCTTTCTTT.

V and J are TRBV6-5 and TRBJ2-1; D is ambiguous. The germline gives CDR1 MNHEY, CDR2 SVGAGI. The V end was cut by 2 bases, the J end by 8 bases, with 13 bases between. The CDR3 runs 14 residues. As DNA, the CDR3 is TGTGCCAGCAGTTACCTAGGAAGAGAGGATGAGCAGTTCTTC. It specifies CASSYLGREDEQFF.

The CDR3 spells CASVLGTGYNEQFF. In DNA form, the CDR3 reads TGTGCCAGTGTACTTGGGACTGGTTACAATGAGCAGTTCTTC. This sequence joins TRBV28 and TRBJ2-1, with a weak D call TRBD2 (6 bases). Trimming left V 9 bases short and J 4 bases short, with 16 bases between. The CDR3 is made up of 14 amino acids. Germline CDR1 MDHEN, CDR2 SYDVKM. Using reference TRBV28 and TRBJ2-1 for the parts outside the CDR3, the full variable domain is DVKVTQSSRYLVKRTGEKVFLECVQDMDHENMFWYRQDPGLGLRLIYFSYDVKMKEKGDIPEGYSVSREKKERFSLILESASTNQTSMYLCASVLGTGYNEQFFGPGTRLTVL.

This chain uses TRBV29-1 with TRBJ2-3, with 12 bases aligning to TRBD2. CDR1 SQVTM and CDR2 ANQGSEA come from the germline V gene. The CDR3 is 13 residues long. With V trimmed by 7 bases and J by 5 bases, 4 bases remained unmatched. Here the CDR3 reads CSELAGGRDTQYF. The CDR3 DNA follows: TGCAGCGAACTAGCGGGAGGAAGAGATACGCAGTATTTT.

The chain uses TRBV5-4 and TRBJ2-6, with TRBD2 as a possible D gene (5 bases). V was clipped by 0 bases and J by 2 bases, with 6 bases between them. Germline V CDR1 and CDR2: SGHNT, YYREEE (reference sequence). The CDR3 totals 15 residues. This CDR3 is CASSLGGAGANVLTF. CDR3 bases: TGTGCCAGCAGCTTGGGGGGAGCTGGGGCCAACGTCCTGACTTTC.

The J gene is TRBJ2-1, the V gene TRBV6-6; 8 bases agree with TRBD2. Looked up from germline, CDR1 is MNHNY and CDR2 is SVGAGI (reference sequence). The CDR3 extends over 15 amino acids. J was trimmed by 0 bases and V by 5 bases; bases with no gene match: 3. The CDR3 DNA reads TGTGCCAGCAGTCCGGGACTAGGCTCCTACAATGAGCAGTTCTTC. Its translation is CASSPGLGSYNEQFF.

V and J are TRBV10-3 and TRBJ2-3, with 8 bases fitting TRBD2. The trim removed 7 bases at V and 0 bases at J, leaving 6 bases unmatched. The CDR3 has 15 residues. The germline V gene has CDR1 ENHRY and CDR2 SYGVKD. CDR3: CAIKETSVSTDTQYF. The CDR3 bases are TGTGCCATCAAGGAGACTAGCGTTAGCACAGATACGCAGTATTTT.